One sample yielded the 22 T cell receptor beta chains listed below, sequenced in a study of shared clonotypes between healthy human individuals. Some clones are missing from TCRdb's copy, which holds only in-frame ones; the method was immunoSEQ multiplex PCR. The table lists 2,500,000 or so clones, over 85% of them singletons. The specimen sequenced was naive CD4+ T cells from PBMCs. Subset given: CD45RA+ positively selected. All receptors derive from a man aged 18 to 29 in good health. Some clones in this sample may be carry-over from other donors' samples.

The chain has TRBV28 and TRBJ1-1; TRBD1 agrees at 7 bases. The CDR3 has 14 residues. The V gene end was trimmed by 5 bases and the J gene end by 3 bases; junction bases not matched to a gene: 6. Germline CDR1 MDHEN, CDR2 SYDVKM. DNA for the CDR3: TGTGCCAGCAGTGACAGGGTGAGGGACACTGAAGCTTTCTTT. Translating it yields CASSDRVRDTEAFF.

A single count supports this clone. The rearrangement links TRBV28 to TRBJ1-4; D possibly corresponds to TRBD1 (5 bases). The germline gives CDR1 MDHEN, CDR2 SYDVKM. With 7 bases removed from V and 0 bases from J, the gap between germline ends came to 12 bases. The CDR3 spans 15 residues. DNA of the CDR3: TGTGCCAGCAAACCCGGGGGGGCAACTAATGAAAAACTGTTTTTT. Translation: CASKPGGATNEKLFF.

The CDR3 reads CASSQVDRALTGELFF. The CDR3 DNA reads TGTGCCAGCAGCCAAGTAGACAGGGCCTTAACCGGGGAGCTGTTTTTT. The V call is TRBV14, the J call TRBJ2-2; 7 positions agree with TRBD1. The CDR3 runs to 16 residues. Germline CDR1 SGHDN, CDR2 FVKESK. V lost 1 base and J lost 5; bases outside the gene matches: 7.

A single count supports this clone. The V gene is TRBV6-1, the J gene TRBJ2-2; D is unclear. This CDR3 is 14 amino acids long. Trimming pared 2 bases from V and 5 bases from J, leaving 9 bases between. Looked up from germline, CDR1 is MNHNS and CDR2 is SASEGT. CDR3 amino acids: CASSEKLRTGELFF. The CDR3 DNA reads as TGTGCCAGCAGTGAAAAGCTCAGGACCGGGGAGCTGTTTTTT.

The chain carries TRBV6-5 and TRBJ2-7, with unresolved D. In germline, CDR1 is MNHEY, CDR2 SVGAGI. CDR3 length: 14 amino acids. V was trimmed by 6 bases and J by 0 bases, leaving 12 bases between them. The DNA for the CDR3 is TGTGCCAGCAGGCCTCAGGTGATCTCCTACGAGCAGTACTTC. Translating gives CASRPQVISYEQYF.

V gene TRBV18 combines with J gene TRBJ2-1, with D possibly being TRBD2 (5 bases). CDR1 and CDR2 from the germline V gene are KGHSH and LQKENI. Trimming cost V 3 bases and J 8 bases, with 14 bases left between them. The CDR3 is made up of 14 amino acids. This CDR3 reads CASSPQRDSDEQFF. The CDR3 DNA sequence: TGTGCCAGCTCACCTCAACGGGATTCGGATGAGCAGTTCTTC. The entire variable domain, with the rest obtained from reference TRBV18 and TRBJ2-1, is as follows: NAGVMQNPRHLVRRRGQEARLRCSPMKGHSHVYWYRQLPEEGLKFMVYLQKENIIDESGMPKERFSAEFPKEGPSILRIQQVVRGDSAAYFCASSPQRDSDEQFFGPGTRLTVL.

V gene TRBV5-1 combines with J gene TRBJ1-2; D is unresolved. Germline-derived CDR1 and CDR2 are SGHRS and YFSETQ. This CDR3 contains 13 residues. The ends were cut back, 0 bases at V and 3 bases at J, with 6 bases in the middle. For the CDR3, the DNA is TGCGCCAGCAGCTTGGAAAGATACTATGGCTACACCTTC. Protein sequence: CASSLERYYGYTF.

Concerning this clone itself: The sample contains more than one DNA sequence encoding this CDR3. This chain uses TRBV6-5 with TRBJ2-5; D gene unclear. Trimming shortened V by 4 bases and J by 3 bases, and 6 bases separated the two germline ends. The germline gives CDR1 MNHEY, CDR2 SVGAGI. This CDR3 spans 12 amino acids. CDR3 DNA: TGTGCCAGCAGTTCGAGGAAAGAGACCCAGTACTTC. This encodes CASSSRKETQYF.

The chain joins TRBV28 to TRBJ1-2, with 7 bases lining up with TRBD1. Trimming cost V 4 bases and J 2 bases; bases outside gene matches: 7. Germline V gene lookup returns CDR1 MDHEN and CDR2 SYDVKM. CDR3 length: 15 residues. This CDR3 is CASSYPTGLNYGYTF. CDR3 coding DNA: TGTGCCAGCAGTTACCCGACAGGGCTAAACTATGGCTACACCTTC.

The CDR3 region is CASSPHRGLGDTEAFF. The DNA of the CDR3 is TGTGCCAGCAGCCCCCATAGGGGGTTAGGTGACACTGAAGCTTTCTTT. This chain uses TRBV11-2 with TRBJ1-1; the D gene is possibly TRBD1 (6 bases). This CDR3 spans 16 amino acids. V lost 5 bases, J lost 3 bases, and 19 bases lay in between. Germline V lookup: CDR1 SGHAT, CDR2 FQNNGV.

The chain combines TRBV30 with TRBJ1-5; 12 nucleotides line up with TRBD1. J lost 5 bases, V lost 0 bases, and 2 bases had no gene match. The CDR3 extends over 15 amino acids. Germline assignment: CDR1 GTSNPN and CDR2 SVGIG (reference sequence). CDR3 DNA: TGTGCCTGGAGTGTACGGGACAGGGGGCATCAGCCCCAGCATTTT. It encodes CAWSVRDRGHQPQHF.

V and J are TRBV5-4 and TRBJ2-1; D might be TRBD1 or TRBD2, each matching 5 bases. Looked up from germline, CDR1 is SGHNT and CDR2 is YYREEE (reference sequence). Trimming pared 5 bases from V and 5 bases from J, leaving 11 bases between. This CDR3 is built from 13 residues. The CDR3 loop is CASRSGADNEQFF. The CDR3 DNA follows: TGTGCCAGCAGGTCCGGGGCAGACAATGAGCAGTTCTTC.

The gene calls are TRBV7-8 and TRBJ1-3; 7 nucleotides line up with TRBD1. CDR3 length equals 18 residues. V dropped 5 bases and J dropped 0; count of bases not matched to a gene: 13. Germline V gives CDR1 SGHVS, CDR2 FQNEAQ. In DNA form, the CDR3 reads TGTGCCAGCAGCCCCCGGACAGGCGGATCTCACTCTGGAAACACCATATATTTT. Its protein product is CASSPRTGGSHSGNTIYF. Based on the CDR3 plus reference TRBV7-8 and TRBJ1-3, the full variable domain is GAGVSQSPRYKVAKRGQDVALRCDPISGHVSLFWYQQALGQGPEFLTYFQNEAQLDKSGLPSDRFFAERPEGSVSTLKIQRTQQEDSAVYLCASSPRTGGSHSGNTIYFGEGSWLTVV.

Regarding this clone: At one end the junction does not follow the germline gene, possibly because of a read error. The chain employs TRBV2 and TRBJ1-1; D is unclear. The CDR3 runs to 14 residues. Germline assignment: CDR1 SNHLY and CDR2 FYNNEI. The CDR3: CASSDVLMNTEVFF. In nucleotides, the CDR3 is TGTGCCAGCAGTGATGTTCTGATGAACACTGAAGTTTTCTTT. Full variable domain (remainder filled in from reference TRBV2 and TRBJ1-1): EPEVTQTPSHQVTQMGQEVILRCVPISNHLYFYWYRQILGQKVEFLVSFYNNEISEKSEIFDDQFSVERPDGSNFTLKIRSTKLEDSAMYFCASSDVLMNTEVFFGQGTRLTVV.

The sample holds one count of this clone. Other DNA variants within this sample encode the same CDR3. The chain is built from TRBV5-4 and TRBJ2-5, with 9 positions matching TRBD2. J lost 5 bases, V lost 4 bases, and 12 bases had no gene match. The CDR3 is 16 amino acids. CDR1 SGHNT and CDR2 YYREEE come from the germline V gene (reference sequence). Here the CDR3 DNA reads TGTGCCAGCAGCCAAACCATCGGGACTAGCTGGGAGACCCAGTACTTC. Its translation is CASSQTIGTSWETQYF.

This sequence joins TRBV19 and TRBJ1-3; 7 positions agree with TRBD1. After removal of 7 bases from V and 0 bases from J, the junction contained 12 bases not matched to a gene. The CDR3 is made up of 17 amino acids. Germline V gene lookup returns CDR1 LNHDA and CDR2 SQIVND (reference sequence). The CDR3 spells CASTDYRGPFSGNTIYF. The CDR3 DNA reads TGTGCCAGTACCGACTACAGGGGACCTTTCTCTGGAAACACCATATATTTT.

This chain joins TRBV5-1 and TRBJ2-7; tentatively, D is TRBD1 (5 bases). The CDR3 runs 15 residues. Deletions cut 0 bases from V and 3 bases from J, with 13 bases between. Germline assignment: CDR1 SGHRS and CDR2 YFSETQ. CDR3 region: CASSLALGVLYEQYF. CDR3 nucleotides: TGCGCCAGCAGCTTGGCCTTAGGGGTCCTCTACGAGCAGTACTTC.

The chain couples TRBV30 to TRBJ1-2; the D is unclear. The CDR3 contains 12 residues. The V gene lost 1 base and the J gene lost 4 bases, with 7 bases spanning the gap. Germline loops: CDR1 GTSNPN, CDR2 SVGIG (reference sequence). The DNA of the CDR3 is TGTGCCTGGAGTGGCTTTACCTATGGCTACACCTTC. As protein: CAWSGFTYGYTF.

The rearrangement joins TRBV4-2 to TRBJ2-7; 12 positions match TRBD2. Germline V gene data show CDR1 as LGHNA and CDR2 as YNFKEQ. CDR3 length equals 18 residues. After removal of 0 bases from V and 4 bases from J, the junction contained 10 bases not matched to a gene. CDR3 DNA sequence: TGTGCCAGCAGCCAAGATGCCCTAGCGGGAGGGCCAGGGTACGAGCAGTACTTC. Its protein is CASSQDALAGGPGYEQYF.

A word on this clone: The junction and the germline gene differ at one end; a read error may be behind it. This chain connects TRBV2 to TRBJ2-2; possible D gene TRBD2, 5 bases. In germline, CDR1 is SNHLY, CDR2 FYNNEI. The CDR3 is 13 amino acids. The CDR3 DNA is TGTGCCAGCAGTCTCAATCGGTCCGGGGAGCTGGTTTTT. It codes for CASSLNRSGELVF.

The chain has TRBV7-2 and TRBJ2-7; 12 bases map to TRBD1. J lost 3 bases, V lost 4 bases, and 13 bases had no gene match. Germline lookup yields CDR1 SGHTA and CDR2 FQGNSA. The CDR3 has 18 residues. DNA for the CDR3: TGTGCCAGCAGCTACCGGGACAGGGGGCGCAATAGTGTCTACGAGCAGTACTTC. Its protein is CASSYRDRGRNSVYEQYF.

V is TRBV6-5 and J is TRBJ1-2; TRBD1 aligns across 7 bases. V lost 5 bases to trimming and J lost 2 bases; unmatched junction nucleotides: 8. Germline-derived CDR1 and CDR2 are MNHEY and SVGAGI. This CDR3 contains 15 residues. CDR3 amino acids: CASSKDRMYNYGYTF. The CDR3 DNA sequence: TGTGCCAGCAGTAAGGACAGGATGTACAACTATGGCTACACCTTC.